This entry concerns a single T cell receptor (beta chain). No antigen is known for it. Time point here: baseline, week 1 (first vaccination visit). The treatment denotes: pre-vaccination baseline after standard-of-care therapy. The CDR3 runs to 14 residues. V shed 4 bases, J shed 4 bases, and the junction held 5 bases outside the gene matches. The germline CDR1 and CDR2 sequences are SGHRS and YFSETQ. This sample is part of a study of a mutant IDH1 vaccine in newly diagnosed glioma. Study in general: Treated individuals were roughly 62% male and approximately 38% female, averaging roughly 44 years of age. Prior therapy was radiotherapy, temozolomide, or both; most received both.

Findings of the study overall: Apparently unrelated to pseudoprogression were changes in the top peripheral T cell clonotypes. Researchers report vaccine-induced immune responses in approximately 93% of patients.

The protocol was immunoSEQ multiplex PCR, while the TCRdb copy is restricted to in-frame clones and leaves out a portion. The table shows about 69,000 clones, with roughly 85% occurring only once. Here the sequenced sample was PBMCs, taken from a glioma patient treated with radiotherapy, temozolomide or both. The source of this sequence is a man aged 25 to 40 with glioma. The chain recombines TRBV5-1 with TRBJ1-1, with 9 bases aligning to TRBD1. CDR3 sequence reads: CASSITGGGTEAFF. The CDR3 region has the DNA TGCGCCAGCAGCATTACAGGGGGCGGCACTGAAGCTTTCTTT.